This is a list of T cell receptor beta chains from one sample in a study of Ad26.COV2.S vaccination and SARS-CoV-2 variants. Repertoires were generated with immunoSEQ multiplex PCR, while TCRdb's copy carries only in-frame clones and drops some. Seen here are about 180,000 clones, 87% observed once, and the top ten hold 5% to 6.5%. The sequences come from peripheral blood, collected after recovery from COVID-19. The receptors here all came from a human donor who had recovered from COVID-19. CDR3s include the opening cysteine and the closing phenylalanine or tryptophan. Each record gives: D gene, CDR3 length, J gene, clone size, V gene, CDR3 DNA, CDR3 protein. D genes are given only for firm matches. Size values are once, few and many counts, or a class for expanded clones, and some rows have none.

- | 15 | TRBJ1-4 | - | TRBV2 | TGTGCCAGCAGTGAAAGAAAAACAGCTAATGAAAAACTGTTTTTT | CASSERKTANEKLFF
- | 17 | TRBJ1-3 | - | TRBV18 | TGTGCCAGCTCACAAATAACAGGCGCAGGAGCTGGAAACACCATATATTTT | CASSQITGAGAGNTIYF
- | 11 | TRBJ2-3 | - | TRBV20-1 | TGCAGTGCTAGAGAGGGGGATACGCAGTATTTT | CSAREGDTQYF
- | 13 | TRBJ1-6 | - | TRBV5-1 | TGCGCCAGCAGGGTGCTGGAGAATTCACCCCTCCACTTT | CASRVLENSPLHF
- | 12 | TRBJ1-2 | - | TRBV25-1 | TGTGCCAGCAGTGAATGGGAGTATGGCTACACCTTC | CASSEWEYGYTF
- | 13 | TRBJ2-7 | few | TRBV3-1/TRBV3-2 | TGTGCCAGCGGACGGACAGAAACCTACGAGCAGTACTTC | CASGRTETYEQYF
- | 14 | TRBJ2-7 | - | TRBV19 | TGTGCCAGTAGAGGGACTTCGAAGATCTACGAGCAGTACTTC | CASRGTSKIYEQYF
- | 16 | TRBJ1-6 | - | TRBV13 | TGTGCCAGCAGCTTAGCGAGGGGACGGGACAATTCACCCCTCCACTTT | CASSLARGRDNSPLHF
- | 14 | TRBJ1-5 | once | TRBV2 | TGTGCCAGCAAGAGGCGCGGCACCAATCAGCCCCAGCATTTT | CASKRRGTNQPQHF
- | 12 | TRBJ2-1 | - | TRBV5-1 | TGCGCCAGCAGCTTCGTCTCAAGTGAGCAGTTCTTC | CASSFVSSEQFF
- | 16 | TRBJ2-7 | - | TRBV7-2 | TGTGCCAGCAGCTTAGGGGCCTGGAGGGATCCCTACGAGCAGTACTTC | CASSLGAWRDPYEQYF
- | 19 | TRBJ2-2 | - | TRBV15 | TGTGCCACCAGCAGAGGTAGTACGTCTAGGGACCTGAACACCGGGGAGCTGTTTTTT | CATSRGSTSRDLNTGELFF
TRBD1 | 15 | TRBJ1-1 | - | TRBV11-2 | TGTGCCAGCAGCAAGAGGGACAGCGGGAACACTGAAGCTTTCTTT | CASSKRDSGNTEAFF
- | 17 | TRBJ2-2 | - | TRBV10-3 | TGTGCCATCAGTGGGGGAGGCGGGCAGGGTGGAACCGGGGAGCTGTTTTTT | CAISGGGGQGGTGELFF
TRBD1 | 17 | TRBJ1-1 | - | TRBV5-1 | TGCGCCAGCAGCCCGACCTCGGGACAGCACATGAACACTGAAGCTTTCTTT | CASSPTSGQHMNTEAFF
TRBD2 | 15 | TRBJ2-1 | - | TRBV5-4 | TGTGCCAGCAGCTTGGAGGTAGCGGGGTACAATGAGCAGTTCTTC | CASSLEVAGYNEQFF
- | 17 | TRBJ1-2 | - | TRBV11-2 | TGTGCCAGCAGCTTAGATCTGGCAGCCCCAAGGGGCTATGGCTACACCTTC | CASSLDLAAPRGYGYTF
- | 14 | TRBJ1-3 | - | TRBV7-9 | TGTGCCAGCAGCTCCGCCCCCTCTGGAAACACCATATATTTT | CASSSAPSGNTIYF
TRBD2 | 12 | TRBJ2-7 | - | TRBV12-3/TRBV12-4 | TGTGCCAGTGGGAGGGGTTTCTACGAGCAGTACTTC | CASGRGFYEQYF
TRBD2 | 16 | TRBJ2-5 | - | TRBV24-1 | TGTGCCACCAGTGATAGGGTAGCGGGGGGCCTGGAGACCCAGTACTTC | CATSDRVAGGLETQYF
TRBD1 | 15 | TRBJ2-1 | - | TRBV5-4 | TGTGCCAGCAGCTCAGGGGGCCCCGGGGCCAATGAGCAGTTCTTC | CASSSGGPGANEQFF
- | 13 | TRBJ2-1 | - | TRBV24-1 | TGTGCCACCAGTGATTTCGGCGGAGATGAGCAGTTCTTC | CATSDFGGDEQFF
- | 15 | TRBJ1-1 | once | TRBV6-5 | TGTGCCAGCAGTTACGGGTGGGGCGCGGACACTGAAGCTTTCTTT | CASSYGWGADTEAFF
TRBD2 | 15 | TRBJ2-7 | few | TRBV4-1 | TGCGCCAGCAGCCCCCTTAGCGGGAGGGGCTACGAGCAGTACTTC | CASSPLSGRGYEQYF
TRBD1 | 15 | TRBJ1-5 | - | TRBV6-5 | TGTGCCAGCAGCGGCGTTACAGGGGGGAGGCAGCCCCAGCATTTT | CASSGVTGGRQPQHF
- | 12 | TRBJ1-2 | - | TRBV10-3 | TGTGCCATCAGTGAGTCGGACTATGGCTACACCTTC | CAISESDYGYTF
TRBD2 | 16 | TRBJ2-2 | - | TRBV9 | TGTGCCAGCAGCCCTTCTAGCGGGAGAGTTGGCGGGGAGCTGTTTTTT | CASSPSSGRVGGELFF
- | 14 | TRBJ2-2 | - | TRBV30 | TGTGCCTGGATTTCAGGGGTGGGCACCGGGGAGCTGTTTTTT | CAWISGVGTGELFF
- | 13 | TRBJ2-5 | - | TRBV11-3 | TGTGCCAGCAGCTTAGAAGGGACGAGGACCCAGTACTTC | CASSLEGTRTQYF
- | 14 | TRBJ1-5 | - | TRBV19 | TGTGCCAGTAGTATGTGGGGAAATCATCAGCCCCAGCATTTT | CASSMWGNHQPQHF
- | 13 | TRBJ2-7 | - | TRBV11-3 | TGTGCCAGCAGCTCTTACACCCAACAGGAGCAGTACTTC | CASSSYTQQEQYF
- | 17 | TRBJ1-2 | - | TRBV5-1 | TGCGCCAGCAGCTTGGTTTGGCAGGGAGGTGGCGGCTATGGCTACACCTTC | CASSLVWQGGGGYGYTF
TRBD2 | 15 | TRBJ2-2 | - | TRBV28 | TGTGCCAGCAGACCCGGGGGGTGGAACACCGGGGAGCTGTTTTTT | CASRPGGWNTGELFF
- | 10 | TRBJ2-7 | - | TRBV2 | TGTGCCAGCGGGCCCCCGGAGCAGTACTTC | CASGPPEQYF
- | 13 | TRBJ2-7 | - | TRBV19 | TGTGCCACCGCCCCGGGGACAATCTACGAGCAGTACTTC | CATAPGTIYEQYF
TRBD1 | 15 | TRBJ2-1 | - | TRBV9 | TGTGCCAGCAGCCCTGGACAGGGGATTTCCAATGAGCAGTTCTTC | CASSPGQGISNEQFF
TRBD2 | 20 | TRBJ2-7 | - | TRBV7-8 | TGTGCCAGCACCCCCCTCGGAGGACTAGCGGGTCCCCGGGTGAGCTACGAGCAGTACTTC | CASTPLGGLAGPRVSYEQYF
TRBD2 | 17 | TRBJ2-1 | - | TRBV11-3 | TGTGCCAGCAGCTTAGACGGGACTAGCGGGGTCTACAATGAGCAGTTCTTC | CASSLDGTSGVYNEQFF
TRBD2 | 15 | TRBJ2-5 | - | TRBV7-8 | TGTGCCAGCAGCTTAAGGACTAGCCGTCAAGAGACCCAGTACTTC | CASSLRTSRQETQYF
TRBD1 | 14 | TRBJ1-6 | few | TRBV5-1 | TGCGCCAGCAGCCTTGACAGGGTGGGTTCACCCCTCCACTTT | CASSLDRVGSPLHF
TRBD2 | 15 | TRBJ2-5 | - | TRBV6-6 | TGTGCCAGCAGAGGGACTAGCGGGGGGCGGGAGACCCAGTACTTC | CASRGTSGGRETQYF
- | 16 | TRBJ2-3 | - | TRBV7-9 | TGTGCCAGCAGCTTAGCGGGGGGCCGTCCCCCAGATACGCAGTATTTT | CASSLAGGRPPDTQYF
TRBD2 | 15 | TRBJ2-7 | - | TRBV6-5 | TGTGCCAGCAGGCCGGGACTAGGCCTCTCCTACGAGCAGTACTTC | CASRPGLGLSYEQYF
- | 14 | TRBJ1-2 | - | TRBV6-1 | TGTGCCAGCAGTGAAATGATCATTATAGGGAGCTACACCTTC | CASSEMIIIGSYTF
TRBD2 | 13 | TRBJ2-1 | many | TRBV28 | TGTGCCAGCAGTTTTATGGGGGGGAATGAGCAGTTCTTC | CASSFMGGNEQFF
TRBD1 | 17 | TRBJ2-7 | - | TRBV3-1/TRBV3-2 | TGTGCCAGCAGCCAACCAGGAGGGACAGGGCAAACCTACGAGCAGTACTTC | CASSQPGGTGQTYEQYF
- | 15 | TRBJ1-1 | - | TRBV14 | TGTGCCAGCAGCTCGCGGGCGCGGGGGAACACTGAAGCTTTCTTT | CASSSRARGNTEAFF
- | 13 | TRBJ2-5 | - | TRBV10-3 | TGTGCCATCAGTGAGGGCTATCAAGAGACCCAGTACTTC | CAISEGYQETQYF